This T cell receptor (beta chain) was captured in a study of cytomegalovirus exposure and HLA in healthy donors. The PCR had 60 Vbeta and 13 Jbeta primers. Clones were sequenced by immunoSEQ multiplex PCR, and TCRdb holds only the in-frame ones, with some missing. This sample yields approximately 150,000 clones, of which 65% to 80% are seen a single time; roughly 1.9% belongs to the top ten. This CDR3 contains 14 residues. The germline V gene encodes CDR1 SGDLS and CDR2 YYNGEE. J was trimmed by 3 bases and V by 4 bases; bases with no gene match: 4. The sequencing input was PBMCs. The clonotype originates from a middle-aged man in good health and CMV-seronegative. V gene TRBV9 combines with J gene TRBJ2-5; 9 nucleotides agree with TRBD1. The CDR3 region has the DNA TGTGCCAGCAGCCCTAGGACAGGGGAAGAGACCCAGTACTTC. This gives the protein CASSPRTGEETQYF.